This TCR beta chain originates from a study of identical twins. Study observations and caveats: Researchers caution that invariant MAIT and iNKT cells could partly confound zero-insertion analyses. Sharing of beta out-of-frame sequences by twins showed a weaker excess.

One entry per CDR3 protein, called by TCRdb with MiXCR from the 5' RACE reads. The table has over 500,000 distinct CDR3 sequences, 22% seen once. The CDR3 is 11 residues long. V lost 6 bases and J lost 4, with 6 bases in between. This clonotype has at least ten counts. As yet, its antigen is unknown. Separately, the same data were catalogued under a study of T cells expressing NK-cell markers. Per that paper: Sorting was restricted to alpha-beta TCR T cells by an anti-gamma-delta TCR antibody in several experiments.

The TCR comes from a woman younger than 35 in good health. This chain joins TRBV12-3 or TRBV12-4 and TRBJ1-1, with no clear D. Source material: CD4+ T cells sorted from blood. In DNA, the CDR3 is TGTGCCAGCAGCTTACGCACTGAAGCTTTCTTT. This encodes CASSLRTEAFF.